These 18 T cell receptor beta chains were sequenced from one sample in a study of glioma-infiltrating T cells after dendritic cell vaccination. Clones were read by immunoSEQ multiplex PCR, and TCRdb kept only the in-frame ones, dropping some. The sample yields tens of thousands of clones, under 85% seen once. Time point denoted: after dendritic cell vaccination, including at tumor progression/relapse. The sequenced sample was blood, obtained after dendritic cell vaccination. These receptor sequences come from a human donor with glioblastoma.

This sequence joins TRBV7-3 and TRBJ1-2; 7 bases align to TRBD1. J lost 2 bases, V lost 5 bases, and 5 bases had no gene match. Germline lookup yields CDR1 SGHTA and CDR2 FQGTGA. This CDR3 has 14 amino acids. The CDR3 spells CASSAGTVNYGYTF. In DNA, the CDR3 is TGTGCCAGCAGCGCCGGGACAGTAAACTATGGCTACACCTTC.

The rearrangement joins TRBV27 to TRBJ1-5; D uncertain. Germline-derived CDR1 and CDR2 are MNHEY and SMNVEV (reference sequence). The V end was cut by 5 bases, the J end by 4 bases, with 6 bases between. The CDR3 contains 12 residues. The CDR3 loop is CASSTQNQPQHF. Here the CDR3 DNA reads TGTGCCAGCAGTACGCAGAATCAGCCCCAGCATTTT.

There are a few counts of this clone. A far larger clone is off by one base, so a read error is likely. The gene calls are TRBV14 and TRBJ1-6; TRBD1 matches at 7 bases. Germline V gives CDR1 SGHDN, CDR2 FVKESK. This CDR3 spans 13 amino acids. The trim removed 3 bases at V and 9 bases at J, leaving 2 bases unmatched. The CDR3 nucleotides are TGTGCCAGCAGCCAGACAGGGACTTCACCCCTCCACTTT. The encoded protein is CASSQTGTSPLHF.

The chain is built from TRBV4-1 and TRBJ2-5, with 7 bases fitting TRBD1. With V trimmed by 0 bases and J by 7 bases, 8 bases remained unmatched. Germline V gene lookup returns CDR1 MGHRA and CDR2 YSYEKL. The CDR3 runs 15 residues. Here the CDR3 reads CASSQDVVRGTTQYF. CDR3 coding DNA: TGCGCCAGCAGCCAAGATGTCGTCAGGGGGACGACCCAGTACTTC.

CDR3 sequence (DNA): TGTGCCAGCAGTGAACAAAACTCCTATAATTCACCCCTCCACTTT. As protein: CASSEQNSYNSPLHF. The chain links TRBV6-1 to TRBJ1-6; D gene uncertain. Germline V lookup: CDR1 MNHNS, CDR2 SASEGT. CDR3 size: 15 residues. Between the trimmed V and J ends, which lost 2 bases and 0 bases, there was a span of 5 bases.

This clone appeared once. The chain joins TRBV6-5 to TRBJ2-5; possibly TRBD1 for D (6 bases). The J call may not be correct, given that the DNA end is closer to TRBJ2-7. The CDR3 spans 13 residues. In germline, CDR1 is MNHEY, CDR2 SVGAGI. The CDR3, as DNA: TGTGCCAGCAAACAGGGATTCGTCAACGAGCAGTACTTC. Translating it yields CASKQGFVNEQYF.

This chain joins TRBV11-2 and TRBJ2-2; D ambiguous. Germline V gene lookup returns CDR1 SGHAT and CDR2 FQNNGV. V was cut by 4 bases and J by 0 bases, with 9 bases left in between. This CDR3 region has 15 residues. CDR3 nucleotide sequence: TGTGCCAGCAGCTCCCACAACGCGAACACCGGGGAGCTGTTTTTT. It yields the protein CASSSHNANTGELFF.

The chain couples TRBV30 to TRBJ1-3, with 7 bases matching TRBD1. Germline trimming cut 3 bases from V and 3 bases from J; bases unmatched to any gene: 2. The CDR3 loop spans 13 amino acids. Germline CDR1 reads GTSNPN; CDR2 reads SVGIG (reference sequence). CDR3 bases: TGTGCCTGGAGGGGGACAGATGGAAACACCATATATTTT. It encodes CAWRGTDGNTIYF.

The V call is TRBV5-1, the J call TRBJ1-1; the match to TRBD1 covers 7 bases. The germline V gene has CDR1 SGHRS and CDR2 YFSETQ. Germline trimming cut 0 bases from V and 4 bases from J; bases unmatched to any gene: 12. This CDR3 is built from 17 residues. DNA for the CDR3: TGCGCCAGCAGCTTGGACCCTATGACAGGGAGCAGCACTGAAGCTTTCTTT. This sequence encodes CASSLDPMTGSSTEAFF.

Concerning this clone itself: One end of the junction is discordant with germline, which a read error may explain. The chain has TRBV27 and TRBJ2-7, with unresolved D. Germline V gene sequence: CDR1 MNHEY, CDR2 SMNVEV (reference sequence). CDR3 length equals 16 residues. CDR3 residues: CASSQQPPRTSSEQYF. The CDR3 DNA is TGTGCCAGCAGTCAACAACCCCCCCGAACATCCTCCGAGCAGTACTTC.

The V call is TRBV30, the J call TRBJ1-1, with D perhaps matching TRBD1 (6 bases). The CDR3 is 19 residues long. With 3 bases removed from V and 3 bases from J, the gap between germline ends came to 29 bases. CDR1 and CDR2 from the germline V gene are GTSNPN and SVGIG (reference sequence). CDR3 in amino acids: CAWRTFLRQSRGKHTEAFF. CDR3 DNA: TGTGCCTGGAGGACCTTCCTCCGACAATCTAGGGGGAAACACACTGAAGCTTTCTTT.

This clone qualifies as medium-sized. CDR3 residues: CASSDVTGVFSSYNSPLHF. For the CDR3, the DNA is TGCGCCAGCAGTGATGTGACAGGGGTTTTTAGCTCCTATAATTCACCCCTCCACTTT. V and J are TRBV10-1 and TRBJ1-6; 8 nucleotides agree with TRBD1. The CDR3 sequence is 19 residues long. Germline V CDR1 and CDR2: WNHNN, SYGVQD (reference sequence). J gave up 0 bases and V 3 bases, and 10 bases lay outside the gene matches.

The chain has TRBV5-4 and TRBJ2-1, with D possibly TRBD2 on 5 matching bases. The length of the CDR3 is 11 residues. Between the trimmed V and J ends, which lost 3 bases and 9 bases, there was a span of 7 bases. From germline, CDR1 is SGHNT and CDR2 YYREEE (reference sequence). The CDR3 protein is CASSSRGEQFF. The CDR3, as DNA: TGTGCCAGCAGCTCTCGGGGTGAGCAGTTCTTC.

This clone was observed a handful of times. The chain's CDR3 is CASSQLTSGGGKTQYF. The CDR3 region has the DNA TGTGCCAGCAGCCAACTGACTAGCGGGGGAGGGAAGACCCAGTACTTC. This chain links TRBV7-2 with TRBJ2-5; 12 nucleotides line up with TRBD2. J lost 6 bases, V lost 5 bases, and 10 bases had no gene match. The CDR3 has 16 residues. Germline V gives CDR1 SGHTA, CDR2 FQGNSA.

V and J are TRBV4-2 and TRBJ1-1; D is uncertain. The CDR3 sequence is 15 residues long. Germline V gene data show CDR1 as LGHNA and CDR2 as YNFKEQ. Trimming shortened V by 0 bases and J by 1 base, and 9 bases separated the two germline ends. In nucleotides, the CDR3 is TGTGCCAGCAGCCAAGAGCGGGTTCGGAACACTGAAGCTTTCTTT. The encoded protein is CASSQERVRNTEAFF.

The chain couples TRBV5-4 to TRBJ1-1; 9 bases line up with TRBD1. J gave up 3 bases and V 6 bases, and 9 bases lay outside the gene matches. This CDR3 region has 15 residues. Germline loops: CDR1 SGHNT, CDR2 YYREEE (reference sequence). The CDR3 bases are TGTGCCAGCACCGGGACAGGGATTGAAGACACTGAAGCTTTCTTT. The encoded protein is CASTGTGIEDTEAFF.

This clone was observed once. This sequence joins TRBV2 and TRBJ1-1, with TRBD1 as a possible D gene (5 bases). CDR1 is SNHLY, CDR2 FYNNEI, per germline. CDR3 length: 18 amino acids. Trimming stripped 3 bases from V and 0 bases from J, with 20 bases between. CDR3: CASSDVGGNSALNTEAFF. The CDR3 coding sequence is TGTGCCAGCAGTGACGTTGGGGGGAATAGTGCCCTGAACACTGAAGCTTTCTTT.

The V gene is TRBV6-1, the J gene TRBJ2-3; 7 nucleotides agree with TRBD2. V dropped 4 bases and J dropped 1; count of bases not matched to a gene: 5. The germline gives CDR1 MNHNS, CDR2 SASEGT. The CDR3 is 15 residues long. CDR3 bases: TGTGCCAGCAGTGGCAGACTAGCAGGCACAGATACGCAGTATTTT. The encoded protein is CASSGRLAGTDTQYF.